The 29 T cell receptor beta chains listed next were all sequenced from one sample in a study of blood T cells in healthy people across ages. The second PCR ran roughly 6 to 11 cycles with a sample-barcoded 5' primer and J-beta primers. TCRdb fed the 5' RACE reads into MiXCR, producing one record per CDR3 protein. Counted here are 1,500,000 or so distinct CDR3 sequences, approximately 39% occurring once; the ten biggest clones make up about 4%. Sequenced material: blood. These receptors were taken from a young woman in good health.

CDR3 amino acids: CASSRQTGMPEAFF. CDR3 in DNA: TGCGCCAGCAGCCGACAGACAGGGATGCCTGAAGCTTTCTTT. This chain connects TRBV4-1 to TRBJ1-1; 7 nucleotides match TRBD1. V dropped 4 bases and J dropped 6; count of bases not matched to a gene: 8. The CDR3 spans 14 residues. CDR1 and CDR2 (germline): MGHRA, YSYEKL.

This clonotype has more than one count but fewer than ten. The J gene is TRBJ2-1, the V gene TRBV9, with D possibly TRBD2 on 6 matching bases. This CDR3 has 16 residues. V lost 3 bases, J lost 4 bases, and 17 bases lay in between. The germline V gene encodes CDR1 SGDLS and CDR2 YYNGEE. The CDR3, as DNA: TGTGCCAGCAGCGGACTTGGGGGACTGGGGTACAATGAGCAGTTCTTC. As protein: CASSGLGGLGYNEQFF.

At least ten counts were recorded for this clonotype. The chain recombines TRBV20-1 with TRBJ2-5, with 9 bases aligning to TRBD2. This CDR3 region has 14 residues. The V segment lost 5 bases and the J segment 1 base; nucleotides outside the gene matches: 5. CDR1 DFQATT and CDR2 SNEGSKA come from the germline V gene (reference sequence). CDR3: CSAQRGAPQETQYF. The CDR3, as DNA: TGCAGTGCTCAGCGGGGGGCCCCCCAAGAGACCCAGTACTTC.

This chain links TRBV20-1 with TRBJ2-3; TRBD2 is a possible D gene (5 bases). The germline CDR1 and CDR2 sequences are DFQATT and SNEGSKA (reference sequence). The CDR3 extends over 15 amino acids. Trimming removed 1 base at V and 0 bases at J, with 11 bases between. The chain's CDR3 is CSARVGLSSTDTQYF. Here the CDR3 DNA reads TGCAGTGCTAGAGTCGGACTGTCTAGCACAGATACGCAGTATTTT.

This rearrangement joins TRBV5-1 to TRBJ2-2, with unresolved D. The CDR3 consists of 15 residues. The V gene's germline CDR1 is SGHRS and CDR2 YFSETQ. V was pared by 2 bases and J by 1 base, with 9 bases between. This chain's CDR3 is CASSFSSGNTGELFF. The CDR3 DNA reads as TGCGCCAGCAGCTTTTCCTCAGGGAACACCGGGGAGCTGTTTTTT.

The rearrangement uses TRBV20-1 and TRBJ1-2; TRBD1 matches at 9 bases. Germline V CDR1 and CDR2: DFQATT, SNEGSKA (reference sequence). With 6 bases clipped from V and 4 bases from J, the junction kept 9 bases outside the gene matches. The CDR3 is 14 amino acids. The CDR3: CSAPGTGMIYGYTF. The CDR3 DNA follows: TGCAGTGCGCCCGGGACAGGGATGATCTATGGCTACACCTTC.

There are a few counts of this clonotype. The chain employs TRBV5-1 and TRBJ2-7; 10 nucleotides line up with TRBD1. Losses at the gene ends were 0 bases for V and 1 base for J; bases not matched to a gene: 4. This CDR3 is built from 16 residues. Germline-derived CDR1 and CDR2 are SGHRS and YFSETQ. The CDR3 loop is CASSLVSDRGSYEQYF. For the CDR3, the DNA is TGCGCCAGCAGCTTGGTATCGGACAGGGGGTCCTACGAGCAGTACTTC.

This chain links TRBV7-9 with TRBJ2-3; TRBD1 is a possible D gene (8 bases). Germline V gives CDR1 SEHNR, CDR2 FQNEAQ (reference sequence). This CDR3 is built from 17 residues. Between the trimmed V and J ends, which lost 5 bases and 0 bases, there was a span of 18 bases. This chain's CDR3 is CASSPRQGTTSTDTQYF. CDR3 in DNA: TGTGCCAGCAGCCCGCGACAGGGGACTACTAGCACAGATACGCAGTATTTT.

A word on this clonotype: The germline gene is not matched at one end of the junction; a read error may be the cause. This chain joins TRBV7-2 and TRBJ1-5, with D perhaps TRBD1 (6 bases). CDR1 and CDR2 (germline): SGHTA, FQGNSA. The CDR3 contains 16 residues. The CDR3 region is CASSALTGYGNQPRHF. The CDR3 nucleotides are TGTGCCAGCAGCGCATTAACAGGGTACGGCAATCAGCCCCGGCATTTT.

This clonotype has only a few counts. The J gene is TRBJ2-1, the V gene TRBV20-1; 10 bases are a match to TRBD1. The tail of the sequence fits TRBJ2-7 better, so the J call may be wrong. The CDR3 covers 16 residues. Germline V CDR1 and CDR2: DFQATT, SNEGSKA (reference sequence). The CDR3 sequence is CSARDQDRGFYNEQYF. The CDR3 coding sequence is TGCAGTGCTAGAGACCAGGACAGGGGGTTCTACAATGAGCAGTACTTC.

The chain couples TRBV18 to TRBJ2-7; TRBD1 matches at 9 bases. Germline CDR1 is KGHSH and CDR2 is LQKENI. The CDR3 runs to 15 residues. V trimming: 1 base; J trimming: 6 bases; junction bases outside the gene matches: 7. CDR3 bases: TGTGCCAGCTCACCACAGCTGGGACAGGGCAGCGAGCAGTACTTC. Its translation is CASSPQLGQGSEQYF.

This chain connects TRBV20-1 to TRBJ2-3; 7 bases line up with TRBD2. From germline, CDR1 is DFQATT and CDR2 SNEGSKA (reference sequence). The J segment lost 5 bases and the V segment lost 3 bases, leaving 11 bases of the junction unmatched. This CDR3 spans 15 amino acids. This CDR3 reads CSASQAGVWGDTQYF. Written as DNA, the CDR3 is TGCAGTGCTAGTCAGGCGGGAGTATGGGGAGATACGCAGTATTTT.

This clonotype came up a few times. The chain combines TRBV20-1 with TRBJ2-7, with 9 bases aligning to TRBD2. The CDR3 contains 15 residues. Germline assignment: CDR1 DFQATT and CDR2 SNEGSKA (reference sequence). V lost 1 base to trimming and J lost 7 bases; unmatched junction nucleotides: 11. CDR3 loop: CSARGLLAGAREQYF. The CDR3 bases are TGCAGTGCTAGAGGGCTACTAGCGGGCGCGAGGGAGCAGTACTTC.

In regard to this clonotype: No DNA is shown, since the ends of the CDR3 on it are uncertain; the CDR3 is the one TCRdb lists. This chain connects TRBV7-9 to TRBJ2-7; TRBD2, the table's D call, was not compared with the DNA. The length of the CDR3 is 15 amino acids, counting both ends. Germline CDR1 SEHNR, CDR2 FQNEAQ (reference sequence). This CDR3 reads CANSFASGSSYERYF.

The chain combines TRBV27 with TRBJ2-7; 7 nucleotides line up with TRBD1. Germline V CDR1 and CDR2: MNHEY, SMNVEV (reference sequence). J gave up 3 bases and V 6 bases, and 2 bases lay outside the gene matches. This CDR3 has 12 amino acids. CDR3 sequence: CASRNRGYEQYF. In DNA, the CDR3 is TGTGCCAGCAGGAACAGGGGCTACGAGCAGTACTTC.

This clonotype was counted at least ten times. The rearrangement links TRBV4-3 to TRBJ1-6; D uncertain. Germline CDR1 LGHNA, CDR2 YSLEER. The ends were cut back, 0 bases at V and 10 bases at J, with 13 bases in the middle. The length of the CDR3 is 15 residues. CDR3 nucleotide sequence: TGCGCCAGCAGCCAAGATTCAAAGGGAGGATCACCCCTCCACTTT. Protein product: CASSQDSKGGSPLHF.

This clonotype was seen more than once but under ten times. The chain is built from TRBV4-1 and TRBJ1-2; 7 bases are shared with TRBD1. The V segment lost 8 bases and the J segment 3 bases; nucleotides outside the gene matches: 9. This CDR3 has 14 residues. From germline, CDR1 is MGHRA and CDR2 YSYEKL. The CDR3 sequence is CASGDRVFDYGYTF. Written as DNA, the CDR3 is TGCGCCAGCGGTGACAGGGTATTTGACTATGGCTACACCTTC.

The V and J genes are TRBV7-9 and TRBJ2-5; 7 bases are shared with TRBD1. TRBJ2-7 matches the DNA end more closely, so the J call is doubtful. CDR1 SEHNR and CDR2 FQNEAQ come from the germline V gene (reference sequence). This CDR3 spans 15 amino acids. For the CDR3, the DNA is TGTGCCAGCAGAACTTTCGGTGGCACAGGGGCCGAGCAGTACTTC. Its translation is CASRTFGGTGAEQYF.

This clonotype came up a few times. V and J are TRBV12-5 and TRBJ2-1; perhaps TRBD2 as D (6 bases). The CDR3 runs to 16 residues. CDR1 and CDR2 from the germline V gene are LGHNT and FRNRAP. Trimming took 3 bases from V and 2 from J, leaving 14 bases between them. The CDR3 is CASGLSGGKAYNEQFF. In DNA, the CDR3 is TGTGCTAGTGGTTTAAGTGGGGGGAAGGCCTACAATGAGCAGTTCTTC.

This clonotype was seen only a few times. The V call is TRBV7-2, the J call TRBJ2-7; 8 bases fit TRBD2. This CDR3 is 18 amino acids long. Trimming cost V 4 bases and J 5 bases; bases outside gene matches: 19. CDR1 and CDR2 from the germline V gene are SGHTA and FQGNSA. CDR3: CASSSSPIGRALRDEQYF. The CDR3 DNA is TGTGCCAGCAGCTCTAGCCCCATCGGGAGGGCTTTGAGGGACGAGCAGTACTTC.

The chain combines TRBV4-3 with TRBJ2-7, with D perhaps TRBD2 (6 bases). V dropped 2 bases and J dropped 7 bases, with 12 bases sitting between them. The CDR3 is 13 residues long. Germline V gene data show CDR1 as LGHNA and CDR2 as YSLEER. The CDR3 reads CASSQSGDNEQYF. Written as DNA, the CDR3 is TGCGCCAGCAGCCAATCGGGAGACAATGAGCAGTACTTC.

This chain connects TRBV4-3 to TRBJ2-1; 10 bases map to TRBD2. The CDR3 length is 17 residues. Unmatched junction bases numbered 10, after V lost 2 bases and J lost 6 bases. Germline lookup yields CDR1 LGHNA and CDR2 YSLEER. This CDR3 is CASSQILGLAEANEQFF. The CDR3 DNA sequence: TGCGCCAGCAGCCAAATCCTCGGACTAGCGGAAGCCAATGAGCAGTTCTTC.

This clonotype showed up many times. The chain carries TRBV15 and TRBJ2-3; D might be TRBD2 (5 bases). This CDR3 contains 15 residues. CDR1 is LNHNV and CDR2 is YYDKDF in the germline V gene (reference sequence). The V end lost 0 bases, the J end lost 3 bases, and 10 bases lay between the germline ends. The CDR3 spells CATSREGRQTDTQYF. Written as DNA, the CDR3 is TGTGCCACCAGCAGAGAGGGGAGACAAACAGATACGCAGTATTTT.

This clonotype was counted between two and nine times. This chain's CDR3 is CASSWGGQGSYEQYF. In nucleotides, the CDR3 is TGTGCCAGCAGTTGGGGCGGTCAGGGGAGTTACGAGCAGTACTTC. The chain carries TRBV2 and TRBJ2-7, with a possible D match to TRBD1 (6 bases). The germline CDR1 and CDR2 sequences are SNHLY and FYNNEI. The CDR3 runs to 15 residues. The V end lost 5 bases, the J end lost 4 bases, and 18 bases lay between the germline ends.

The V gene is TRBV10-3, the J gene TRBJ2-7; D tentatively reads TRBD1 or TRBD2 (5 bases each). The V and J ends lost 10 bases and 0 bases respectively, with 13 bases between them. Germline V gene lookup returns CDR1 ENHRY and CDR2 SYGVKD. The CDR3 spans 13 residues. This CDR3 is CATGTQDSYEQYF. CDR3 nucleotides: TGTGCCACCGGGACGCAGGACTCCTACGAGCAGTACTTC.

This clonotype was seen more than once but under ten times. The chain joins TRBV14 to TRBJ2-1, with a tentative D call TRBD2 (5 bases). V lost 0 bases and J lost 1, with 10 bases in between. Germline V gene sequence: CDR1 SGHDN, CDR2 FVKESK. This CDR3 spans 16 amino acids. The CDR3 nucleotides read TGTGCCAGCAGCCAAGATACTAGTTTATCCTACAATGAGCAGTTCTTC. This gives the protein CASSQDTSLSYNEQFF.

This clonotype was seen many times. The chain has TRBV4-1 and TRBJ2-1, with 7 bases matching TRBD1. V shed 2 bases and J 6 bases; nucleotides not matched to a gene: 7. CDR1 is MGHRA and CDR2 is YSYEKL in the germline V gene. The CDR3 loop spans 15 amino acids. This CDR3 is CASSQRDSLFNEQFF. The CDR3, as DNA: TGCGCCAGCAGCCAACGGGACAGCTTATTCAATGAGCAGTTCTTC.

The CDR3 sequence is CASRQAFRNYGYTF. The DNA of the CDR3 is TGTGCCAGCAGGCAGGCATTTCGGAACTATGGCTACACCTTC. The rearrangement joins TRBV2 to TRBJ1-2; unclear D gene. The CDR3 covers 14 residues. Germline CDR1 and CDR2: SNHLY and FYNNEI. V lost 6 bases and J lost 2, with 13 bases in between.

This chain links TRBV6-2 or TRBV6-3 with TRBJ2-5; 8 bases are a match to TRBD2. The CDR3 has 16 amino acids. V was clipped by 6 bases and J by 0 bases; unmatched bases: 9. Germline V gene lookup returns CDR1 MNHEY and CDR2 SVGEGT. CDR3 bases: TGTGCCAGCAGACCCCATCAGCGGGGGAACCAAGAGACCCAGTACTTC. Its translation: CASRPHQRGNQETQYF.